The next 2 T cell receptor beta chains were all read from a single sample in a study of CD8+ T cells in alopecia areata (dated by TCRdb to about 2018). The library was built by means of the immunoSEQ multiplex PCR assay. RNA was extracted from all samples and reverse transcribed into cDNA, which served as template for TCR sequencing. TCRdb took this table from immuneACCESS and kept in-frame rearrangements with V and J called. Such tables lack part of the clones; where checked against another copy, unresolved V genes explain under half of the gap, and the rest is unexplained. The sample profile shows some 190,000 clones; 40% to 65% of them were found once. The ten largest clones take up roughly a tenth of the sample. The treatment or condition label for this specimen denotes: oral pan-JAK inhibitor, 5-10 mg twice daily. Source: CD8+ T cells sorted from blood, taken around week 54, from a patient treated with tofacitinib. These TCRs come from a human donor with alopecia areata.

At least ten counts were recorded for this clone. This chain uses TRBV6-1 with TRBJ2-3, with 9 bases aligning to TRBD2. CDR1 and CDR2 (germline): MNHNS, SASEGT. With V trimmed by 6 bases and J by 5 bases, 9 bases remained unmatched. CDR3 length equals 15 residues. DNA of the CDR3: TGTGCCAGCAGCCTCCTCGGCGGGGGGGGAGATACGCAGTATTTT. Protein: CASSLLGGGGDTQYF.

This clone was recorded only once. This chain links TRBV4-3 with TRBJ1-5, with D unclear. Germline lookup yields CDR1 LGHNA and CDR2 YSLEER. V gave up 0 bases and J gave up 1 base, with 7 bases separating them. The CDR3 has 15 amino acids. Here the CDR3 DNA reads TGCGCCAGCAGCCAAGAGTGGGCGAGCAATCAGCCCCAGCATTTT. Translated: CASSQEWASNQPQHF.